Shown below are 18 T cell receptor beta chains from a single sample sequenced in a study of shared clonotypes between healthy human individuals. The protocol was immunoSEQ multiplex PCR, while the TCRdb copy is restricted to in-frame clones and leaves out a portion. This sample has about 490,000 clones; 75% to 85% occur once, and the top ten carry 10% to 15%. The sample taken for sequencing was PBMCs. Receptors originate from a woman aged 40 to 49 in good health. Some clones in this sample may be carry-over from other donors' samples.

The CDR3 DNA sequence: TGTGCCAGCTCACCCCCAGGTGGGGGCAATCAGCCCCAGCATTTT. Its translation: CASSPPGGGNQPQHF. The chain recombines TRBV18 with TRBJ1-5; no firm D call. CDR3 length equals 15 residues. V gave up 3 bases and J gave up 2 bases, with 11 bases separating them. The germline gives CDR1 KGHSH, CDR2 LQKENI.

The chain combines TRBV5-8 with TRBJ1-1, with a tentative D call TRBD1 (6 bases). Trimming left V 3 bases short and J 0 bases short, with 15 bases between. The CDR3 has 16 amino acids. Germline V lookup: CDR1 SGHTS, CDR2 YDEGEE. CDR3 residues: CASSSYRVYMNTEAFF. The DNA for the CDR3 is TGTGCCAGCAGCTCCTACAGGGTATATATGAACACTGAAGCTTTCTTT.

V gene TRBV25-1 combines with J gene TRBJ2-3; TRBD2 is a possible D gene (6 bases). Germline CDR1 MGHDK, CDR2 SYGVNS. The CDR3 sequence is 12 residues long. V lost 10 bases and J lost 6, with 14 bases in between. The CDR3: CATQLGRDTQYF. CDR3 DNA: TGTGCCACCCAATTGGGGAGGGATACGCAGTATTTT.

This clone was observed many times. The chain links TRBV30 to TRBJ1-1, with 8 bases identical to TRBD1. With V trimmed by 1 base and J by 6 bases, 10 bases remained unmatched. Germline CDR1 is GTSNPN and CDR2 is SVGIG (reference sequence). The CDR3 spans 15 residues. The CDR3 DNA reads as TGTGCCTGGAGTGCACGGAGGGACAGGCGGCCTGAAGCTTTCTTT. Translation: CAWSARRDRRPEAFF.

The V call is TRBV28, the J call TRBJ1-2; D is unresolved. This CDR3 comprises 13 residues. V lost 6 bases and J 4 bases, leaving 12 bases between the germline ends. Germline V gives CDR1 MDHEN, CDR2 SYDVKM. CDR3 sequence (DNA): TGTGCCAGCAGCCCCAGCCCCAGCTATGGCTACACCTTC. Translated, it gives CASSPSPSYGYTF.

This clone was counted a single time. The V and J genes are TRBV6-1 and TRBJ1-4; TRBD1 might be the D (5 bases). The germline V gene has CDR1 MNHNS and CDR2 SASEGT. This CDR3 region has 16 residues. V was cut by 4 bases and J by 10 bases, with 22 bases left in between. This CDR3 is CASSAPPRDSEGKLFF. CDR3 bases: TGTGCCAGCAGTGCTCCCCCCCGGGACTCCGAGGGAAAACTGTTTTTT.

This rearrangement joins TRBV27 to TRBJ1-5, with a possible D match to TRBD1 (6 bases). V was shortened by 0 bases and J by 2 bases, with 14 bases between the two germline ends. This CDR3 contains 17 residues. CDR1 is MNHEY and CDR2 is SMNVEV in the germline V gene (reference sequence). The CDR3 bases are TGTGCCAGCAGTTTATCGAGGGGGTTAGGGGGCAATCAGCCCCAGCATTTT. Protein sequence: CASSLSRGLGGNQPQHF.

V usage is TRBV14 and J usage is TRBJ2-5; D is uncertain. Trimming removed 4 bases from V and 1 base from J, with 7 bases in between. The CDR3 contains 13 residues. Germline CDR1 reads SGHDN; CDR2 reads FVKESK. The CDR3 sequence: CASSPVGQETQYF. CDR3 sequence (DNA): TGTGCCAGCAGCCCGGTTGGCCAAGAGACCCAGTACTTC.

The chain employs TRBV9 and TRBJ1-3; D unresolved. The CDR3 consists of 16 residues. V was trimmed by 0 bases and J by 2 bases, leaving 12 bases between them. Germline V lookup: CDR1 SGDLS, CDR2 YYNGEE. Here the CDR3 DNA reads TGTGCCAGCAGCGTAGTGAGCAATGAACCTGGAAACACCATATATTTT. Its protein is CASSVVSNEPGNTIYF.

The V gene is TRBV19, the J gene TRBJ2-2, with 10 bases aligning to TRBD1. This CDR3 region has 16 residues. V lost 4 bases, J lost 4 bases, and 6 bases stayed unmatched. CDR1 LNHDA and CDR2 SQIVND come from the germline V gene (reference sequence). The DNA of the CDR3 is TGTGCCAGTAGTACGACAGGGGGCTTTGGCACCGGGGAGCTGTTTTTT. The encoded protein is CASSTTGGFGTGELFF. The full variable domain, its missing parts supplied by reference TRBV19 and TRBJ2-2, is DGGITQSPKYLFRKEGQNVTLSCEQNLNHDAMYWYRQDPGQGLRLIYYSQIVNDFQKGDIAEGYSVSREKKESFPLTVTSAQKNPTAFYLCASSTTGGFGTGELFFGEGSRLTVL.

The chain carries TRBV28 and TRBJ1-1; unclear D gene. The CDR3 spans 15 residues. Germline CDR1 MDHEN, CDR2 SYDVKM. Trimming shortened V by 6 bases and J by 0 bases, and 14 bases separated the two germline ends. CDR3 sequence (DNA): TGTGCCAGCAGCCTATTATCCGCCTTGAACACTGAAGCTTTCTTT. Protein sequence: CASSLLSALNTEAFF.

The chain couples TRBV9 to TRBJ2-3; 7 nucleotides line up with TRBD1. Germline CDR1 reads SGDLS; CDR2 reads YYNGEE. The CDR3 contains 17 residues. V gave up 2 bases and J gave up 0 bases; unmatched junction bases: 9. CDR3 bases: TGTGCCAGCAGCGTGTCTCAAGGGGGCCAAAGCACAGATACGCAGTATTTT. Translation: CASSVSQGGQSTDTQYF.

J is TRBJ2-3 and V is TRBV18; perhaps TRBD2 as D (6 bases). The germline gives CDR1 KGHSH, CDR2 LQKENI. This CDR3 comprises 15 residues. Trimming left V 0 bases short and J 8 bases short, with 15 bases between. The CDR3 sequence is CASSPPSGTEATQYF. For the CDR3, the DNA is TGTGCCAGCTCACCACCTAGCGGCACGGAGGCTACGCAGTATTTT.

The chain is built from TRBV6-1 and TRBJ1-3, with 9 bases that match TRBD1. V lost 1 base, J lost 1 base, and 11 bases stayed unmatched. This CDR3 contains 19 residues. Germline V gene sequence: CDR1 MNHNS, CDR2 SASEGT. CDR3 bases: TGTGCCAGCAGTGAAGTCGCTCTCACAGGGGGCTCATCTGGAAACACCATATATTTT. This translates into CASSEVALTGGSSGNTIYF.

The chain employs TRBV30 and TRBJ2-7; D not resolved. CDR3 size: 10 residues. Germline V lookup: CDR1 GTSNPN, CDR2 SVGIG (reference sequence). The V end lost 2 bases, the J end lost 7 bases, and 6 bases lay between the germline ends. DNA of the CDR3: TGTGCCTGGAGTTCCAATGAGCAGTACTTC. As protein: CAWSSNEQYF.

V usage is TRBV2 and J usage is TRBJ2-5; no clear D. Trimming took off 7 bases at V and 2 bases at J, with 8 bases between the two ends. The CDR3 runs to 12 residues. The germline gives CDR1 SNHLY, CDR2 FYNNEI. CDR3 loop: CASTKGQETQYF. In nucleotides, the CDR3 is TGTGCCAGCACTAAGGGACAAGAGACCCAGTACTTC.

This rearrangement joins TRBV7-2 to TRBJ1-5; 11 bases are shared with TRBD1. The germline V gene has CDR1 SGHTA and CDR2 FQGNSA. The CDR3 length is 15 residues. V trimming: 5 bases; J trimming: 4 bases; junction bases outside the gene matches: 4. The CDR3 DNA follows: TGTGCCAGCAGCGAGGGGACAGGGGGTAATCAGCCCCAGCATTTT. It codes for CASSEGTGGNQPQHF.

This sequence joins TRBV9 and TRBJ2-5; D gene uncertain. The closer fit of TRBJ2-7 to the DNA end suggests the J call may be wrong. Germline-derived CDR1 and CDR2 are SGDLS and YYNGEE. The CDR3 is made up of 12 amino acids. The CDR3 DNA is TGTGCCAGCAGCCCCAGCATCTACGAGCAGTACTTC. Protein sequence: CASSPSIYEQYF.